This TCR beta chain was profiled in a study of cytomegalovirus exposure and HLA in healthy donors. Study at large: Approximately 170 million T cells yielded some 120 million unique TCR beta sequences in earlier analysis. Study-wide points: In an earlier analysis, about 87% or about 30%: the productive usage of most TCR beta V segments. Associated with HLA alleles at 0.05 false discovery rate in a later analysis were 16,951 TCR beta sequences.

Points on this clone: The target antigen is unknown.

Trimming cost V 4 bases and J 7 bases; bases outside gene matches: 2. This CDR3 has 13 residues. CDR1 is SGHRS and CDR2 is YFSETQ in the germline V gene. These donors, healthy bone marrow donors, were studied. Vbeta (60) and Jbeta (13) primers were used in the PCR. Produced via immunoSEQ multiplex PCR; TCRdb's table is partial and in-frame only. The table for this sample gives 200,000 or so clones. This chain connects TRBV5-1 to TRBJ1-6, with TRBD1 matching over 7 bases. The TCR sequence derives from a girl under 10 years old in good health and CMV-seropositive. The sequencing input was PBMCs. Here the CDR3 DNA reads TGCGCCAGCAGCACAGGGGAAAATTCACCCCTCCACTTT. Its protein product is CASSTGENSPLHF.